The 24 T cell receptor beta chains listed next were all sequenced from one sample in a study of early T cells in non-severe SARS-CoV-2 infection. MiXCR, run by TCRdb on the 5' RACE reads, gives a single entry per CDR3 protein. The table shows 70,000 or so distinct CDR3 sequences, with 12% occurring only once. Sample: whole blood. These receptors were taken from an adult who was a healthcare worker with PCR-confirmed SARS-CoV-2 infection or an uninfected control (not recorded which).

This clonotype has a count of ten or more. DNA of the CDR3: TGTGCCAGCAGTCCCTCTACTACAGGGTACCGAAATTCACCCCTCCACTTT. As protein: CASSPSTTGYRNSPLHF. The rearrangement joins TRBV6-5 to TRBJ1-6; maybe TRBD1 (6 bases). Trimming shortened V by 5 bases and J by 7 bases, and 21 bases separated the two germline ends. The CDR3 is 17 amino acids. CDR1 MNHEY and CDR2 SVGAGI come from the germline V gene.

This clonotype has at least ten counts. The rearrangement links TRBV29-1 to TRBJ2-3, with TRBD1 as a possible D gene (5 bases). The length of the CDR3 is 14 residues. Germline CDR1 and CDR2: SQVTM and ANQGSEA. Between the trimmed V and J ends, which lost 7 bases and 0 bases, there was a span of 14 bases. The DNA of the CDR3 is TGCAGCGCTGGGGCTACTACTAGCACAGATACGCAGTATTTT. The encoded protein is CSAGATTSTDTQYF.

This sequence joins TRBV7-2 and TRBJ1-6; no definite D call. V was trimmed by 1 base and J by 9 bases, leaving 10 bases between them. The germline gives CDR1 SGHTA, CDR2 FQGNSA. There are 14 residues in the CDR3. CDR3 sequence reads: CASSLEPSGSPLHF. The CDR3 DNA follows: TGTGCCAGCAGCTTAGAACCGAGCGGTTCACCCCTCCACTTT.

This clonotype was counted between two and nine times. The chain recombines TRBV7-2 with TRBJ1-2; a possible D gene is TRBD1 (6 bases). Per germline, CDR1 SGHTA and CDR2 FQGNSA. CDR3 length equals 15 residues. Trimming left V 5 bases short and J 5 bases short, with 18 bases between. Here the CDR3 reads CASSPPRGARYGYTF. The CDR3 DNA reads TGTGCCAGCAGCCCCCCTAGGGGGGCTCGATATGGCTACACCTTC.

The table lists this clonotype with many counts. The chain joins TRBV10-2 to TRBJ2-3; D unresolved. CDR3 size: 17 residues. The germline CDR1 and CDR2 sequences are WSHSY and SAAADI. V shed 7 bases and J shed 2 bases, with 22 bases lying between them. In nucleotides, the CDR3 is TGCGCCAGCATCTCTGAATGGGCTAGTCTTGACACAGATACGCAGTATTTT. Translating gives CASISEWASLDTDTQYF.

The V gene is TRBV7-2, the J gene TRBJ1-3; no firm D call. The CDR3 is 16 residues long. Looked up from germline, CDR1 is SGHTA and CDR2 is FQGNSA. V lost 1 base and J lost 1, with 11 bases in between. The CDR3 DNA is TGTGCCAGCAGCTTAGGACCCCCGGGGTCTGGAAACACCATATATTTT. It codes for CASSLGPPGSGNTIYF.

This clonotype was seen ten or more times. The chain employs TRBV20-1 and TRBJ1-2, with 10 bases matching TRBD1. The V gene end was trimmed by 5 bases and the J gene end by 5 bases; junction bases not matched to a gene: 2. From germline, CDR1 is DFQATT and CDR2 SNEGSKA (reference sequence). This CDR3 has 12 amino acids. The DNA for the CDR3 is TGCAGTGCTGAGGGACAGGGGTATGGCTACACCTTC. It translates to CSAEGQGYGYTF.

The table lists this clonotype with many counts. The CDR3, as DNA: TGCGCCAGCAGCTTACAGTCCCACAATGAGCAGTTCTTC. As protein: CASSLQSHNEQFF. This sequence joins TRBV5-1 and TRBJ2-1; D is ambiguous. This CDR3 spans 13 amino acids. The V gene lost 2 bases and the J gene lost 5 bases, with 8 bases spanning the gap. In germline, CDR1 is SGHRS, CDR2 YFSETQ.

This clonotype has ten or more counts. This rearrangement joins TRBV20-1 to TRBJ1-3, with D possibly TRBD1 on 5 matching bases. The CDR3 is 14 residues long. The V gene's germline CDR1 is DFQATT and CDR2 SNEGSKA (reference sequence). V was clipped by 6 bases and J by 2 bases, with 14 bases between them. CDR3 in amino acids: CSATAGKAGNTIYF. The CDR3, as DNA: TGCAGTGCGACTGCAGGGAAGGCTGGAAACACCATATATTTT.

At least ten counts were recorded for this clonotype. The chain links TRBV5-6 to TRBJ1-6; 9 bases match TRBD1. Germline-derived CDR1 and CDR2 are SGHDT and YYEEEE. This CDR3 spans 15 amino acids. V was pared by 2 bases and J by 5 bases, with 2 bases of the junction left unmatched. The CDR3 DNA reads TGTGCCAGCAGCTTACAGGGGGCAAATAATTCACCCCTCCACTTT. Encoded protein: CASSLQGANNSPLHF. Full variable domain (missing parts from reference TRBV5-6 and TRBJ1-6): DAGVTQSPTHLIKTRGQQVTLRCSPKSGHDTVSWYQQALGQGPQFIFQYYEEEERQRGNFPDRFSGHQFPNYSSELNVNALLLGDSALYLCASSLQGANNSPLHFGNGTRLTVT.

With regard to this clonotype: This sequence may be a read error, since a much larger clone differs from it by one base. The chain joins TRBV9 to TRBJ2-7; tentatively, D is TRBD2 (5 bases). Trimming removed 4 bases from V and 0 bases from J, with 14 bases in between. Germline CDR1 SGDLS, CDR2 YYNGEE. The CDR3 length is 15 residues. This chain's CDR3 is CASSIAPGLSYEQYF. The CDR3 DNA reads as TGTGCCAGCAGCATAGCTCCCGGACTCTCCTACGAGCAGTACTTC.

The sample holds many counts of this clonotype. The chain couples TRBV7-2 to TRBJ2-3; D is uncertain. The CDR3 spans 15 residues. The V and J ends lost 0 bases and 4 bases respectively, with 11 bases between them. From germline, CDR1 is SGHTA and CDR2 FQGNSA. The chain's CDR3 is CASSLALDRADTQYF. The CDR3 nucleotides are TGTGCCAGCAGCTTAGCACTTGACCGCGCAGATACGCAGTATTTT. The full variable domain, its missing parts supplied by reference TRBV7-2 and TRBJ2-3, is GAGVSQSPSNKVTEKGKDVELRCDPISGHTALYWYRQSLGQGLEFLIYFQGNSAPDKSGLPSDRFSAERTGGSVSTLTIQRTQQEDSAVYLCASSLALDRADTQYFGPGTRLTVL.

CDR3 DNA: TGCAGCGTCGCGACCCAGGAGAACACTGAAGCTTTCTTT. Translating gives CSVATQENTEAFF. The genes are TRBV29-1 and TRBJ1-1; D is ambiguous. Germline V gene sequence: CDR1 SQVTM, CDR2 ANQGSEA. V was clipped by 6 bases and J by 1 base, with 12 bases between them. The CDR3 totals 13 residues. The full variable domain, rest sourced from reference TRBV29-1 and TRBJ1-1, is SAVISQKPSRDICQRGTSLTIQCQVDSQVTMMFWYRQQPGQSLTLIATANQGSEATYESGFVIDKFPISRPNLTFSTLTVSNMSPEDSSIYLCSVATQENTEAFFGQGTRLTVV.

This clonotype was recorded at least ten times. The chain is built from TRBV28 and TRBJ1-5; D possibly corresponds to TRBD1 (5 bases). V lost 8 bases and J lost 1, with 15 bases in between. This CDR3 region has 15 residues. Per the germline V gene, CDR1 is MDHEN and CDR2 is SYDVKM. The CDR3: CASEKTALSNQPQHF. The CDR3 DNA follows: TGTGCCAGCGAAAAGACAGCCTTAAGCAATCAGCCCCAGCATTTT.

This clonotype was seen many times. The genes are TRBV21-1 and TRBJ1-6; the table's TRBD1 call for D was not verified on the DNA. TRBV21-1 is listed as a pseudogene. The CDR3 has 17 amino acids. For the CDR3, the DNA is TGTGCCAGCAGTACCGGGATCCATTTCTCCTATAATTCACCCCTCCACTTT. It specifies CASSTGIHFSYNSPLHF.

This clonotype was seen repeatedly, ten times or more. V and J are TRBV20-1 and TRBJ2-7; 14 bases fit TRBD2. The J segment lost 6 bases and the V segment lost 1 base, leaving 8 bases of the junction unmatched. The CDR3 runs to 16 residues. CDR1 and CDR2 from the germline V gene are DFQATT and SNEGSKA (reference sequence). CDR3 loop: CSARVAGLAGAGEQYF. CDR3 in DNA: TGCAGTGCTAGAGTGGCGGGACTAGCGGGAGCTGGCGAGCAGTACTTC.

This clonotype was observed a few times. The V gene is TRBV12-3 or TRBV12-4, the J gene TRBJ1-2; 8 positions agree with TRBD1. V was pared by 4 bases and J by 8 bases, with 12 bases of the junction left unmatched. The CDR3 runs 15 residues. The CDR3 sequence is CASSSRSGGAGGYTF. The CDR3 DNA reads as TGTGCCAGCAGTTCACGGTCAGGGGGCGCGGGAGGCTACACCTTC.

This clonotype was detected ten times or more. The rearrangement joins TRBV6-2 or TRBV6-3 to TRBJ2-5, with D possibly being TRBD2 (5 bases). Germline V lookup: CDR1 MNHEY, CDR2 SVGEGT. V dropped 7 bases and J dropped 3 bases, with 12 bases sitting between them. This CDR3 comprises 13 residues. The CDR3 sequence is CASTTPGEETQYF. CDR3 sequence (DNA): TGTGCCAGCACCACCCCCGGGGAAGAGACCCAGTACTTC.

The chain combines TRBV29-1 with TRBJ2-7; 12 positions agree with TRBD2. CDR3 length equals 14 residues. CDR1 and CDR2 (germline): SQVTM, ANQGSEA. The V gene end was trimmed by 6 bases and the J gene end by 0 bases; junction bases not matched to a gene: 3. The CDR3 spells CSVATSGSSYEQYF. The CDR3 coding sequence is TGCAGCGTGGCGACTAGCGGGAGCTCCTACGAGCAGTACTTC.

This clonotype was detected many times. The rearrangement links TRBV5-1 to TRBJ2-4, with a tentative D call TRBD2 (5 bases). The CDR3 length is 15 residues. V shed 1 base and J shed 0 bases, with 8 bases lying between them. Germline CDR1 and CDR2: SGHRS and YFSETQ. The CDR3 region is CASSLYAGAKNIQYF. Here the CDR3 DNA reads TGCGCCAGCAGCTTGTATGCGGGAGCCAAAAACATTCAGTACTTC.

In its sample, this clonotype was seen many times. The chain is built from TRBV5-1 and TRBJ2-2; D remains ambiguous. CDR1 is SGHRS and CDR2 is YFSETQ in the germline V gene. Trimming took 4 bases from V and 5 from J, leaving 12 bases between them. CDR3 length: 14 amino acids. Here the CDR3 DNA reads TGCGCCAGCAGCGCCGGCCTTGAGACCGGGGAGCTGTTTTTT. Translated: CASSAGLETGELFF.

In this sample, this clonotype turned up many times. This chain links TRBV20-1 with TRBJ2-2; D ambiguous. The V and J ends lost 2 bases and 1 base respectively, with 8 bases between them. Per germline, CDR1 DFQATT and CDR2 SNEGSKA (reference sequence). There are 14 residues in the CDR3. The CDR3 loop is CSARFDKNTGELFF. The CDR3 DNA reads TGCAGTGCTAGATTCGACAAGAACACCGGGGAGCTGTTTTTT.

The chain links TRBV4-1 to TRBJ2-3; TRBD2 agrees at 10 bases. The CDR3 is made up of 17 amino acids. The V and J ends lost 1 base and 1 base, in that order; junction bases with no gene match: 5. The germline V gene has CDR1 MGHRA and CDR2 YSYEKL. The CDR3, as DNA: TGCGCCAGCAGCCAAGTATTCCTAGCGGGGGGCACAGATACGCAGTATTTT. Encoded protein: CASSQVFLAGGTDTQYF.

This clonotype was found many times. The chain carries TRBV29-1 and TRBJ2-2; D perhaps matches TRBD2 (6 bases). V was shortened by 7 bases and J by 3 bases, with 18 bases between the two germline ends. The germline CDR1 and CDR2 sequences are SQVTM and ANQGSEA. CDR3 length equals 15 residues. As DNA, the CDR3 is TGCAGCGCCCGGGACTCCCATGGCGACACCGGGGAGCTGTTTTTT. Protein product: CSARDSHGDTGELFF.